The sequence of this T cell receptor beta chain was determined in a study of blood T cell repertoires in COVID-19. Background on the study: Nucleic acid was either cDNA or gDNA, and it came from T cells, B-cell-depleted T cells, or PBMCs.

The data were produced by immunoSEQ multiplex PCR, yet TCRdb's version contains in-frame clones alone and is incomplete. The sample lists 250,000 to 300,000 clones, over 70% occurring once. Germline values: CDR1 MNHNS, CDR2 SASEGT. Trimming took 4 bases from V and 0 from J; bases not matched to a gene: 12. The CDR3 loop spans 18 amino acids. The receptor comes from a man at least 80 years old with acute or convalescent COVID-19. The sample consisted of peripheral blood. The J gene is TRBJ2-7, the V gene TRBV6-1, with 10 bases lining up with TRBD2. CDR3 in DNA: TGTGCCAGCAGTGGTAGACTAGCGGGCGGGGGTCCCTCCTACGAGCAGTACTTC. Protein: CASSGRLAGGGPSYEQYF.